The rows below give T cell receptor beta chains drawn from one sample of a study of cytomegalovirus exposure and HLA in healthy donors. Only in-frame clones appear in the TCRdb table, and some are missing; sequencing was by immunoSEQ multiplex PCR. Of 85,000 to 120,000 clones in the sample, roughly 82% were seen once. The sequenced sample was PBMCs. The source is a male donor in good health and CMV-seropositive. Both conserved end residues are part of each CDR3. The D gene is left open where the match is weak. Only part of the rows carry a size: once, few, many, or a class if the clone is expanded.

j_gene,v_gene,abundance,d_gene,CDR3nt,CDR3aa
TRBJ2-3,TRBV5-4,.,TRBD2,TGTGCCAGCAGCTTGGGGGGGGTAGCGGGAGGGCCCGGTACGCAGTATTTT,CASSLGGVAGGPGTQYF
TRBJ2-3,TRBV19,.,.,TGTGCCAGTAGTATCTCGCGGCGGGATACGCAGTATTTT,CASSISRRDTQYF
TRBJ2-7,TRBV13,few,.,TGTGCCAGCAGCCCAATTAAGGAGAGCTCCTACGAGCAGTACTTC,CASSPIKESSYEQYF
TRBJ2-2,TRBV9,.,.,TGTGCCAGCAGCGTAGTCGGTAACCCCGGGGAGCTGTTTTTT,CASSVVGNPGELFF
TRBJ1-6,TRBV2,.,TRBD1,TGTGCCAGCACGGCAGGGGGCGCTTCGTACTCATATTCACCCCTCCACTTT,CASTAGGASYSYSPLHF
TRBJ2-2,TRBV4-3,.,TRBD2,TGCGCCAGCAGCCCGAGGACTAGCGCAAACACCGGGGAGCTGTTTTTT,CASSPRTSANTGELFF
TRBJ2-5,TRBV6-1,once,.,TGTGCCAGCAGTGAATTGGCAGGGCGAGAGACCCAGTACTTC,CASSELAGRETQYF
TRBJ1-1,TRBV2,.,TRBD1,TGTGCCAGCAGACGACAGGGGGCAAGGAACACTGAAGCTTTCTTT,CASRRQGARNTEAFF
TRBJ1-2,TRBV6-5,few,TRBD1,TGTGCCAGCAGTTACTCTAGGGACAGGGGTGGTTATGGCTACACCTTC,CASSYSRDRGGYGYTF
TRBJ2-3,TRBV5-4,once,TRBD2,TGTGCCAGCAGCACTAGCGGGGGGGACTCAGATACGCAGTATTTT,CASSTSGGDSDTQYF
TRBJ2-7,TRBV27,.,.,TGTGCCAGCACCGAGGGCCAAGGGCCCCACGGCGTGCAGTACTTC,CASTEGQGPHGVQYF
TRBJ1-6,TRBV4-1,.,.,TGCGCCAGCAGCCAAGGTTCAGGGTTTGCCCTCCACTTT,CASSQGSGFALHF
TRBJ2-7,TRBV28,many,.,TGTGCCAGCAGTCAGACAGCAACCTACGAGCAGTACTTC,CASSQTATYEQYF
TRBJ2-7,TRBV7-2,.,.,TGTGCCAGCAGCTTTAGCGGCCCCTCCTACGAGCAGTACTTC,CASSFSGPSYEQYF
TRBJ1-5,TRBV25-1,.,.,TGTGCCAGCAGCGACAGTGGGGTTGGCGATCAGCCCCAGCATTTT,CASSDSGVGDQPQHF
TRBJ2-1,TRBV6-5,few,TRBD2,TGTGCCAGCAGTTATTCCGGACTAGGATCCTACAATGAGCAGTTCTTC,CASSYSGLGSYNEQFF
TRBJ2-7,TRBV29-1,.,.,TGCAGCGTTGCGACAGGTTTGGGCGAGCAGTACTTC,CSVATGLGEQYF
TRBJ2-3,TRBV2,.,TRBD1,TGTGCCAGCAGATGGGACAGGGGAAATCCCACAGATACGCAGTATTTT,CASRWDRGNPTDTQYF
TRBJ2-3,TRBV30,.,TRBD2,TGTGCCTGGGAAAGCGGGAGGGCCTTCACAGATACGCAGTATTTT,CAWESGRAFTDTQYF
TRBJ1-2,TRBV7-9,.,TRBD1,TGTGCCAGCAGTCATATAACCGGGACAGGGGCCGGCTACACCTTC,CASSHITGTGAGYTF
TRBJ2-2,TRBV10-3,once,TRBD1,TGTGCCACCCGAGACAGGGGGGACACCGGGGAGCTGTTTTTT,CATRDRGDTGELFF
TRBJ1-2,TRBV15,.,TRBD1,TGTGCCACCAGCGCAGGGACAGAGCCTTCCTATGGCTACACCTTC,CATSAGTEPSYGYTF
TRBJ2-5,TRBV5-4,.,.,TGTGCCAGCAGCTTCGGAGGAGGAGAGACCCAGTACTTC,CASSFGGGETQYF
TRBJ2-3,TRBV5-6,.,.,TGTGCCAGCGCATACAGGACAAGTAGCACAGATACGCAGTATTTT,CASAYRTSSTDTQYF
TRBJ2-1,TRBV9,.,.,TGTGCCAGCAGCACATACAGGGTCTCGAATGAGCAGTTCTTC,CASSTYRVSNEQFF
TRBJ2-5,TRBV19,few,.,TGTGCCAGTAGTATAGCGGGGACTTTTGGGGAGACCCAGTACTTC,CASSIAGTFGETQYF
TRBJ2-6,TRBV2,.,.,TGTGCCAGCAGTTTTGACAGAAGAGGAGGGGGGGCTGGGGCCAACGTCCTGACTTTC,CASSFDRRGGGAGANVLTF
TRBJ2-3,TRBV6-5,.,.,TGTGCCAGCAGTCCTGGACTACCCAATACGCAGTATTTT,CASSPGLPNTQYF
TRBJ1-2,TRBV6-5,.,TRBD1,TGTGCCAGCAGTGACAGGGCACGAGGCTACACCTTC,CASSDRARGYTF
TRBJ1-3,TRBV5-6,.,.,TGTGCCAGCAGCGCCGGGGGGGGCTCTGGAAACACCATATATTTT,CASSAGGGSGNTIYF
TRBJ2-7,TRBV7-2,.,.,TGTGCCAGCAGCTTCCCGGGGGCCTACGAGCAGTACTTC,CASSFPGAYEQYF
TRBJ2-1,TRBV4-1,.,.,TGCGCCCAAGGGGGCTCCTACAATGAGCAGTTCTTC,CAQGGSYNEQFF
TRBJ2-1,TRBV27,.,.,TGTGCCAGCAGTTTAATACGCGGGCCCCACAATGAGCAGTTCTTC,CASSLIRGPHNEQFF
TRBJ1-2,TRBV7-3,.,.,TGTGCCAGCAGCGCTTCGGGGTCGTCTCTCTATGGCTACACCTTC,CASSASGSSLYGYTF
TRBJ2-2,TRBV7-9,.,TRBD1,TGTGCCAGCAGCCAGGGGGACAGGACGTTCTCCGGGGAGCTGTTTTTT,CASSQGDRTFSGELFF
TRBJ1-5,TRBV7-2,.,.,TGTGCCAGCAGCTTAGGGGGCAGGGGACTAAATCAGCCCCAGCATTTT,CASSLGGRGLNQPQHF